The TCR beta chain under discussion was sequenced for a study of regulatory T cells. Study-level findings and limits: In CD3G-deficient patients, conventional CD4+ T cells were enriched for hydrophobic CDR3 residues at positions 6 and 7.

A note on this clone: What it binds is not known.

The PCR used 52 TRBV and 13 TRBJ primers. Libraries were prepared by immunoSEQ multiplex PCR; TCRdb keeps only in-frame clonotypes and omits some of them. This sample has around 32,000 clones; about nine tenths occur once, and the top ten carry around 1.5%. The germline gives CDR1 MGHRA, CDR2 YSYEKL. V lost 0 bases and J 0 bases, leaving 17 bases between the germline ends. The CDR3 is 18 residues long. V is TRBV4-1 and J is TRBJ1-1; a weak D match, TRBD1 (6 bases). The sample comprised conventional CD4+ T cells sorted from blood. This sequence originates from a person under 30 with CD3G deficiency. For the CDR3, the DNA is TGCGCCAGCAGCCAAGATCCCACAGGGAGAAGAATGAACACTGAAGCTTTCTTT. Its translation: CASSQDPTGRRMNTEAFF.